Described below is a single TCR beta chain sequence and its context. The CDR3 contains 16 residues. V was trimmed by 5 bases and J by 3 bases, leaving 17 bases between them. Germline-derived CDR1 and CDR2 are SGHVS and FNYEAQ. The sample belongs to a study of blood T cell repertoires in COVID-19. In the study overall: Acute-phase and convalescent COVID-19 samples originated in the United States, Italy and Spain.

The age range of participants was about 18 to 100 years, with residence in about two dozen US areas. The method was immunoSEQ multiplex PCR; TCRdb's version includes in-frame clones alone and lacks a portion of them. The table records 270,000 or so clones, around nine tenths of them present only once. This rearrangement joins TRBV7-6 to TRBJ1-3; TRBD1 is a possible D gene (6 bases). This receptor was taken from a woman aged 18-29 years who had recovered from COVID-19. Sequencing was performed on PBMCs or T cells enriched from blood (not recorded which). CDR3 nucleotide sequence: TGTGCCAGCAGCGATATAGGGGGGGCAGGTGGAAACACCATATATTTT. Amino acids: CASSDIGGAGGNTIYF.